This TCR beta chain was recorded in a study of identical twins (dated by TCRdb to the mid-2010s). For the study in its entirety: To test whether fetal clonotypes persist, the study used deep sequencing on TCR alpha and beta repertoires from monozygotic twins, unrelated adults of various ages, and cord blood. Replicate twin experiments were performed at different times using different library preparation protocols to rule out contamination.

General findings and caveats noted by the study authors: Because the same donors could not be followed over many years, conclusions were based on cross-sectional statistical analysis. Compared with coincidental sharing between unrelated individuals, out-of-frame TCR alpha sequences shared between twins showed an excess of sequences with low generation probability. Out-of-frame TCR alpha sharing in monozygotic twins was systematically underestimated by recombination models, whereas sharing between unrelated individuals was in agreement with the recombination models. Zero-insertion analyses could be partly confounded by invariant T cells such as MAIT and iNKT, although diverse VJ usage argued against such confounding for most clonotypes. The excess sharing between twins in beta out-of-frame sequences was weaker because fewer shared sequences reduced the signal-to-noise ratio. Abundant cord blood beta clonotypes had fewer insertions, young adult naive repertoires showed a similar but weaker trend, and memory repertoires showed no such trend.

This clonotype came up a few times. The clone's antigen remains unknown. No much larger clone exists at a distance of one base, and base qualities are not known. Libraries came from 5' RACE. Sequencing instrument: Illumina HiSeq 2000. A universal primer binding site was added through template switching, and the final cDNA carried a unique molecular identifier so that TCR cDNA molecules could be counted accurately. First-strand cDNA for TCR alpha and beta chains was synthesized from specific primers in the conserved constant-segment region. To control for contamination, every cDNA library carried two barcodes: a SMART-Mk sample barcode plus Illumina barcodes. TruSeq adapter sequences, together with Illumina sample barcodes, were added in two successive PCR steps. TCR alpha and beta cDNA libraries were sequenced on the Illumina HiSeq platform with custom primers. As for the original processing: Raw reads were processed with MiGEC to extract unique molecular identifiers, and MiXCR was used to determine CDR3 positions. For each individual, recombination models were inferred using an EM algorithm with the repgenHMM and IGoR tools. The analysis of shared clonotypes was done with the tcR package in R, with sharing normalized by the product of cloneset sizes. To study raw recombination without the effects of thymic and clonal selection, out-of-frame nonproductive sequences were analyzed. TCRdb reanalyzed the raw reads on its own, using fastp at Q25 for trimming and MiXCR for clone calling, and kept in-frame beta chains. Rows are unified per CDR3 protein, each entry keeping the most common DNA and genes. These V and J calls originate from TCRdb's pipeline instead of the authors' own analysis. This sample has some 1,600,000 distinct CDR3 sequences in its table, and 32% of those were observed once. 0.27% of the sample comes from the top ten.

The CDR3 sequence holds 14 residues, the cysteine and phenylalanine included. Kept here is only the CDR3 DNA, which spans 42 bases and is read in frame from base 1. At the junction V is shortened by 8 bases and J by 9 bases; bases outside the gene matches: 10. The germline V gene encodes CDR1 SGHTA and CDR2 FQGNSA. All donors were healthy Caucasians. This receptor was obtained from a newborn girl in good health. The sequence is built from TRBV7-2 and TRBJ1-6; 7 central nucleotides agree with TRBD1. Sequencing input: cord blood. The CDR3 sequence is CASQTGPNFSPLHF. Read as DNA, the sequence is TGTGCCAGCCAGACAGGGCCTAATTTTTCACCCCTCCACTTT.